One and the same sample provided the 19 T cell receptor beta chains below, sequenced in a study of T cell responses to AZD1222 COVID-19 vaccine. Libraries were prepared by immunoSEQ multiplex PCR; TCRdb keeps only in-frame clonotypes and omits some of them. Seen here are about 100,000 clones, about 88% observed once, and the top ten hold 1.8%. Sequences were derived from peripheral blood, sampled on day 0 of AZD1222 vaccination. These receptors were collected from an adult in good health.

The V and J genes are TRBV7-2 and TRBJ1-1; D is unresolved. CDR1 and CDR2 from the germline V gene are SGHTA and FQGNSA. Trimming shortened V by 5 bases and J by 0 bases, and 7 bases separated the two germline ends. The CDR3 covers 13 residues. The CDR3, as DNA: TGTGCCAGCAGCGCCCAGATGAACACTGAAGCTTTCTTT. Translation gives CASSAQMNTEAFF. The full variable domain, rest sourced from reference TRBV7-2 and TRBJ1-1, is GAGVSQSPSNKVTEKGKDVELRCDPISGHTALYWYRQSLGQGLEFLIYFQGNSAPDKSGLPSDRFSAERTGGSVSTLTIQRTQQEDSAVYLCASSAQMNTEAFFGQGTRLTVV.

The J gene is TRBJ1-5, the V gene TRBV19; D is ambiguous. This CDR3 contains 14 residues. Germline V CDR1 and CDR2: LNHDA, SQIVND (reference sequence). Trimming took off 3 bases at V and 3 bases at J, with 9 bases between the two ends. For the CDR3, the DNA is TGTGCCAGTAGTATTAAACTGGCCAATCAGCCCCAGCATTTT. Its protein product is CASSIKLANQPQHF.

This clone was detected once. The genes are TRBV10-1 and TRBJ2-2; no firm D call. The germline V gene has CDR1 WNHNN and CDR2 SYGVQD (reference sequence). CDR3 length: 11 residues. V was shortened by 8 bases and J by 5 bases, with 6 bases between the two germline ends. Here the CDR3 reads CASAVTGELFF. DNA for the CDR3: TGCGCCAGCGCGGTTACCGGGGAGCTGTTTTTT.

This chain links TRBV12-3 or TRBV12-4 with TRBJ1-5; possible D gene TRBD1, 5 bases. This CDR3 region has 13 residues. The V end was cut by 4 bases, the J end by 7 bases, with 11 bases between. CDR3 in DNA: TGTGCCAGCAGTTCGAGGGGCGGGCAGCCCCAGCATTTT. Translation gives CASSSRGGQPQHF.

The chain recombines TRBV6-4 with TRBJ2-1, with TRBD1 matching over 7 bases. This CDR3 has 14 residues. V lost 6 bases to trimming and J lost 6 bases; unmatched junction nucleotides: 8. Germline CDR1 MRHNA, CDR2 SNTAGT. The CDR3: CASRTETGSNEQFF. In DNA, the CDR3 is TGTGCCAGCAGAACCGAGACAGGGTCCAATGAGCAGTTCTTC.

The chain couples TRBV6-2 or TRBV6-3 to TRBJ2-3; 9 nucleotides agree with TRBD1. CDR1 and CDR2 from the germline V gene are MNHEY and SVGEGT. The CDR3 is 17 residues long. The trim removed 5 bases at V and 1 base at J, leaving 10 bases unmatched. This CDR3 is CASSPPGQGVGTDTQYF. CDR3 in DNA: TGTGCCAGCAGTCCCCCGGGACAGGGTGTGGGCACAGATACGCAGTATTTT.

V gene TRBV28 combines with J gene TRBJ1-2; TRBD1 might be the D (6 bases). V was clipped by 5 bases and J by 8 bases, with 18 bases between them. The germline V gene has CDR1 MDHEN and CDR2 SYDVKM. The CDR3 has 14 residues. This chain's CDR3 is CASSPTSTGHGYTF. The CDR3, as DNA: TGTGCCAGCAGTCCTACGTCGACAGGTCACGGCTACACCTTC.

The chain's CDR3 is CASSPQYTAGAYNEQFF. In nucleotides, the CDR3 is TGTGCCAGCAGCCCCCAGTATACAGCGGGAGCCTACAATGAGCAGTTCTTC. The chain combines TRBV3-1 (or the pseudogene TRBV3-2) with TRBJ2-1; 8 bases match TRBD2. CDR3 length: 17 residues. Germline trimming cut 4 bases from V and 2 bases from J; bases unmatched to any gene: 10. From germline, CDR1 is LGHDT and CDR2 YNNKEL (reference sequence).

The chain recombines TRBV7-9 with TRBJ1-1, with D unclear. The CDR3 loop spans 17 amino acids. The ends were cut back, 5 bases at V and 0 bases at J, with 19 bases in the middle. Per the germline V gene, CDR1 is SEHNR and CDR2 is FQNEAQ (reference sequence). Here the CDR3 reads CASSLRPPGPMNTEAFF. Here the CDR3 DNA reads TGTGCCAGCAGCCTCCGCCCCCCCGGGCCCATGAACACTGAAGCTTTCTTT.

The chain carries TRBV6-4 and TRBJ2-1, with a weak D call TRBD2 (5 bases). Germline CDR1 is MRHNA and CDR2 is SNTAGT. The CDR3 loop spans 15 amino acids. V was clipped by 5 bases and J by 5 bases, with 16 bases between them. The CDR3 DNA reads as TGTGCCAGCAGTTTGGCTGCGGGCGATGACAATGAGCAGTTCTTC. Translating it yields CASSLAAGDDNEQFF.

The chain combines TRBV6-2 or TRBV6-3 with TRBJ2-7; either TRBD1 or TRBD2 may fit D (6 bases each). In germline, CDR1 is MNHEY, CDR2 SVGEGT. This CDR3 contains 16 residues. Deletions cut 2 bases from V and 6 bases from J, with 20 bases between. The CDR3 protein is CASSYTYRVLGGEQYF. The CDR3 nucleotides read TGTGCCAGCAGTTACACATACAGGGTTCTGGGAGGCGAGCAGTACTTC.

The chain recombines TRBV19 with TRBJ1-5, with TRBD1 matching 8 bases. Germline values: CDR1 LNHDA, CDR2 SQIVND (reference sequence). The CDR3 covers 17 residues. Losses at the gene ends were 4 bases for V and 0 bases for J; bases not matched to a gene: 8. CDR3 in amino acids: CASSTRDRPYSNQPQHF. In DNA form, the CDR3 reads TGTGCCAGTAGTACCCGGGACAGGCCTTATAGCAATCAGCCCCAGCATTTT.

The gene calls are TRBV29-1 and TRBJ1-1; maybe TRBD1 (5 bases). The CDR3 spans 15 residues. CDR1 SQVTM and CDR2 ANQGSEA come from the germline V gene. V lost 6 bases to trimming and J lost 1 base, with 18 bases between them. The CDR3 protein is CSVAGRWGSNTEAFF. The CDR3 bases are TGCAGCGTGGCTGGAAGATGGGGCTCGAACACTGAAGCTTTCTTT.

This clone has just one count. This rearrangement joins TRBV27 to TRBJ2-5, with D perhaps matching TRBD2 (6 bases). Germline CDR1 and CDR2: MNHEY and SMNVEV (reference sequence). V was cut by 5 bases and J by 2 bases, with 12 bases left in between. The CDR3 runs 14 residues. The CDR3 protein is CASSPGLTQETQYF. The DNA for the CDR3 is TGTGCCAGCAGTCCCGGACTAACACAAGAGACCCAGTACTTC.

The chain uses TRBV5-6 and TRBJ1-2; 7 bases are shared with TRBD1. CDR3 length: 12 residues. CDR1 SGHDT and CDR2 YYEEEE come from the germline V gene. With V trimmed by 3 bases and J by 8 bases, 4 bases remained unmatched. The CDR3 coding sequence is TGTGCCAGCAGCTATGGACAGGACGGCTACACCTTC. It translates to CASSYGQDGYTF.

The CDR3 DNA reads as TGTGCCTGGAGTGCTACAGGCAATCAGCCCCAGCATTTT. This encodes CAWSATGNQPQHF. The chain links TRBV30 to TRBJ1-5, with D hard to call. The CDR3 is 13 residues long. V dropped 1 base and J dropped 2 bases, with 6 bases sitting between them. CDR1 GTSNPN and CDR2 SVGIG come from the germline V gene (reference sequence).

The rearrangement links TRBV7-2 to TRBJ2-7; D not certain. Germline V gene lookup returns CDR1 SGHTA and CDR2 FQGNSA. CDR3 length: 15 amino acids. With 5 bases removed from V and 3 bases from J, the gap between germline ends came to 17 bases. The CDR3 sequence is CASSLMPSSYYEQYF. The DNA for the CDR3 is TGTGCCAGCAGCCTAATGCCGTCTTCTTACTACGAGCAGTACTTC.

This rearrangement joins TRBV5-4 to TRBJ2-4; maybe TRBD1 (5 bases). The CDR3 sequence is 13 residues long. Germline V CDR1 and CDR2: SGHNT, YYREEE (reference sequence). Trimming took 2 bases from V and 6 from J, leaving 9 bases between them. This CDR3 reads CASSLDQGNIQYF. The CDR3 DNA follows: TGTGCCAGCAGCTTAGATCAGGGAAACATTCAGTACTTC.

J is TRBJ2-3 and V is TRBV10-3; D remains unclear. Trimming shortened V by 4 bases and J by 4 bases, and 9 bases separated the two germline ends. The CDR3 covers 13 residues. Germline V gene lookup returns CDR1 ENHRY and CDR2 SYGVKD. The CDR3 coding sequence is TGTGCCATCAGTGGTGGCGCCGCAGATACGCAGTATTTT. This sequence encodes CAISGGAADTQYF.